The TCR beta chain described here comes from a study of T cell responses to AZD1222 COVID-19 vaccine. Sequenced by immunoSEQ multiplex PCR; TCRdb stores in-frame clones only, minus some. The data show some 86,000 clones, about 84% seen once. This CDR3 comprises 10 residues. CDR1 is DFQATT, CDR2 SNEGSKA, per germline (reference sequence). The V end was cut by 3 bases, the J end by 7 bases, with 5 bases between. This chain connects TRBV20-1 to TRBJ2-3; D uncertain. The sequence was collected from an adult in good health. The source material was peripheral blood, sampled on day 0 of AZD1222 vaccination. Here the CDR3 reads CSASFNTQYF. CDR3 nucleotides: TGCAGTGCTAGTTTTAATACGCAGTATTTT.